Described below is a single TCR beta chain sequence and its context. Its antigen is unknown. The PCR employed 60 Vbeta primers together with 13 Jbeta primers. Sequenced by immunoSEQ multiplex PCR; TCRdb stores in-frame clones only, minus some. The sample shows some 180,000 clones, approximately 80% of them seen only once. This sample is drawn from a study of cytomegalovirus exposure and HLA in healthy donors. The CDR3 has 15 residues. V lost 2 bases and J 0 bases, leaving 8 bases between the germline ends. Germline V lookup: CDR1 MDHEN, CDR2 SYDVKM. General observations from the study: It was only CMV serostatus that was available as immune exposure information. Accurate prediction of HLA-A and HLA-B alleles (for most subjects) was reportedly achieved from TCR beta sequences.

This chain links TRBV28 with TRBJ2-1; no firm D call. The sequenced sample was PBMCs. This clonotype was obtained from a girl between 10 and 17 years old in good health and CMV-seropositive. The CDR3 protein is CASSLRRSSYNEQFF. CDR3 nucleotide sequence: TGTGCCAGCAGTTTAAGGCGGAGCTCCTACAATGAGCAGTTCTTC.